This T cell receptor beta chain was profiled in a study of response to subunit inactivated influenza vaccine. General study findings and limits: Authors proposed each seasonal influenza vaccination draws in few new T cells.

This CDR3 spans 13 amino acids. The germline V and J ends were trimmed by 6 bases and 6 bases, with 15 bases remaining between them. In germline, CDR1 is MNHNY, CDR2 SVGAGI (reference sequence). In this sample, this clonotype turned up a few times. Its specificity is unknown. TCRdb itself ran the RT-PCR reads through MiXCR, one entry per CDR3 protein. The sample carries about 170,000 distinct CDR3 sequences, roughly 10% recorded once. The source material was CD8+ T cells sorted from PBMCs, sampled less than 30 months after vaccination. This receptor was identified in a man aged 45 to 75 who received an inactivated influenza vaccine. V usage is TRBV6-6 and J usage is TRBJ2-7; a weak D match, TRBD1 (6 bases). CDR3 DNA sequence: TGTGCCAGCAGCTATGACAGGTTCGGCGAGCAGTACTTC. Protein: CASSYDRFGEQYF.